This T cell receptor beta chain was obtained from a study of T cell responses to AZD1222 COVID-19 vaccine. Data came from immunoSEQ multiplex PCR; TCRdb stores just in-frame clones and leaves some out. The repertoire holds roughly 150,000 clones, with just under 95% as singletons. V was clipped by 1 base and J by 7 bases, with 14 bases between them. This CDR3 spans 15 amino acids. From germline, CDR1 is SGHAT and CDR2 FQNNGV. The chain is built from TRBV11-2 and TRBJ1-5; D remains ambiguous. The sequenced sample was peripheral blood, obtained 28 days after the second AZD1222 dose. The TCR comes from an adult who received the AZD1222 COVID-19 vaccine. The CDR3 sequence is CASSLGSREVQPQHF. The CDR3 DNA reads TGTGCCAGCAGCTTAGGCTCGAGGGAAGTCCAGCCCCAGCATTTT.